These T cell receptor beta chains were read from a single sample in a study of CD8 T cells in ankylosing spondylitis. Using its own MiXCR run on the 5' RACE reads, TCRdb lists one record per CDR3 protein. The table lists 400,000 to 450,000 distinct CDR3 sequences, 15% to 20% of them singletons. The sample taken for sequencing was blood, either unsorted or a sorted T cell fraction (not recorded which). The receptor set was obtained from a male donor with ankylosing spondylitis. Each CDR3 is given with its conserved first and last residue. D genes are given only for firm matches. Part of the rows lack a size; the others show once, few, many or a class for expanded clones.

TRBV6-1	few	-	TRBJ2-3	CASSGGPTNTQYF
TRBV5-1	few	-	TRBJ2-2	CASSLQGGVPGNTGELFF
TRBV20-1	few	-	TRBJ1-1	CSAIGGTEAFF
TRBV12-3/TRBV12-4	many	-	TRBJ2-6	CASSLRAYPGANVLTF
TRBV6-2/TRBV6-3	few	TRBD1	TRBJ2-1	CASSGQGPQASNEQFF
TRBV6-2/TRBV6-3	few	-	TRBJ1-5	CASSYSIDGDHNQPQHF
TRBV11-2	many	-	TRBJ1-1	CASSLGPGVNTEAFF
TRBV5-1	-	-	TRBJ1-3	CASSSGGQPGNTIYF
TRBV6-1	few	-	TRBJ2-1	CASKPLQTGNNEQFF
TRBV7-9	few	TRBD2	TRBJ2-1	CASSSRGLAIDEQFF
TRBV4-1	-	-	TRBJ1-4	CASSQVGGNEKLFF
TRBV19	once	-	TRBJ2-1	CARPGTEIYNEQFF
TRBV12-3/TRBV12-4	-	-	TRBJ2-7	CASSFYVNEQYF
TRBV5-1	-	TRBD1	TRBJ1-1	CASSSSGGAGTEAFF
TRBV12-3/TRBV12-4	once	-	TRBJ1-3	CACSPEPGRRSSGNTIYF
TRBV7-9	few	TRBD1	TRBJ1-2	CASSPQGAYGYTF
TRBV7-2	-	-	TRBJ1-2	CASSLVVAAYGYTF
TRBV5-1	-	-	TRBJ2-2	CASSLVAWTGELFF
TRBV15	-	-	TRBJ2-6	CATMKRPGANVLTF
TRBV29-1	-	TRBD1	TRBJ1-1	CSVARTGQGPTEAFF
TRBV3-1	-	-	TRBJ2-1	CASSQVGANEQFF
TRBV2	-	-	TRBJ1-6	CASRRGGLENSPLHF
TRBV2	few	-	TRBJ2-7	CASSEWVRDDEQYF
TRBV11-2	-	-	TRBJ2-5	CASSLDGERPGQETQYF
TRBV4-1	few	TRBD2	TRBJ2-2	CASSQILAGLASGELFF
TRBV5-1	-	TRBD2	TRBJ2-1	CASSLEGTSVNEQFF
TRBV20-1	many	-	TRBJ2-1	CSASLLRVLSYNEQFF
TRBV20-1	-	-	TRBJ2-3	CSARDGGSTDTQYF
TRBV4-2	few	-	TRBJ2-5	CASSQGSGVGETQYF
TRBV28	-	-	TRBJ2-1	CASSLIAGANEQFF
TRBV7-8	many	-	TRBJ1-1	CASSLARGLNTEAFF
TRBV6-5	few	TRBD1	TRBJ1-2	CASSYSGWTGDGYTF
TRBV11-2	-	-	TRBJ2-3	CASSGTGVSTDTQYF
TRBV12-3/TRBV12-4	-	-	TRBJ1-1	CASSAERANTEAFF
TRBV6-2/TRBV6-3	-	-	TRBJ1-3	CASSYGPGAGNTIYF
TRBV2	-	-	TRBJ2-7	CASSAILNSYEQYF
TRBV4-1	-	-	TRBJ2-1	CASSQVSGLSGNEQFF
TRBV20-1	few	-	TRBJ1-2	CSARGQYDGYTF
TRBV11-2	few	-	TRBJ2-1	CASSNGGSYNEQFF
TRBV6-1	-	TRBD2	TRBJ2-7	CASSGTSGGRTYEQYF
TRBV27	-	-	TRBJ1-2	CASRPGYGYTF
TRBV5-1	few	-	TRBJ1-5	CASSSFSQGMGNQPQHF
TRBV2	-	TRBD2	TRBJ2-3	CASRLPGLDTDTQYF
TRBV5-1	many	-	TRBJ1-1	CASSLEVANTEAFF
TRBV12-3/TRBV12-4	-	-	TRBJ1-1	CACCSLGTQATLNTEAFF
TRBV20-1	many	-	TRBJ1-2	CSATPGGIYGYTF
TRBV24-1	few	TRBD2	TRBJ2-1	CATSDFGLAAGEQFF
TRBV20-1	-	TRBD2	TRBJ2-3	CSARLGLAGGSGLTDTQYF
TRBV19	-	-	TRBJ2-1	CASSIEGEVFF
TRBV9	-	-	TRBJ2-7	CASSVGTASYEQYF
TRBV2	few	TRBD2	TRBJ2-1	CASSTVPAGTYNEQFF
TRBV5-1	few	-	TRBJ2-3	CASSPGTADTQYF
TRBV7-2	-	TRBD2	TRBJ2-1	CASKRPGLADEQFF